These 8 T cell receptor beta chains share one sample of origin, sequenced in a study of shared clonotypes between healthy human individuals. TCRdb's copy holds only in-frame clones and misses some; the assay was immunoSEQ multiplex PCR. This table has 630,000 or so clones, roughly 98% appearing once. As defined, naive CD8 cells were CD45RO-negative and positively selected for CCR7, with terminally differentiated effector memory CD45RA+ cells excluded. Sequencing used naive CD8+ T cells sorted from blood. All receptors derive from a man aged 30 to 45 in good health.

This chain joins TRBV29-1 and TRBJ2-4; D may be TRBD2 (6 bases). V gave up 5 bases and J gave up 4 bases, with 21 bases separating them. Germline V lookup: CDR1 SQVTM, CDR2 ANQGSEA. The CDR3 spans 16 residues. In DNA, the CDR3 is TGCAGCGTTCTTTTTTGGGACTCCGGAGGTAAAAACATTCAGTACTTC. Its protein is CSVLFWDSGGKNIQYF.

This chain links TRBV28 with TRBJ2-1; D gene unclear. Trimming removed 8 bases from V and 5 bases from J, with 34 bases in between. This CDR3 is 20 amino acids long. The V gene's germline CDR1 is MDHEN and CDR2 SYDVKM. CDR3: CASQEPRWRTTVQAHNEQFF. CDR3 sequence (DNA): TGTGCCAGCCAGGAGCCCCGGTGGCGGACGACGGTGCAAGCGCACAATGAGCAGTTCTTC.

This clone was recorded only once. V is TRBV5-1 and J is TRBJ1-2; D is possibly TRBD1 (5 bases). This CDR3 is 15 amino acids long. Germline V gene sequence: CDR1 SGHRS, CDR2 YFSETQ. Trimming stripped 0 bases from V and 5 bases from J, with 14 bases between. CDR3 in DNA: TGCGCCAGCAGCTTGGTTCAGGGAAACGGATATGGCTACACCTTC. As protein: CASSLVQGNGYGYTF.

This rearrangement joins TRBV7-8 to TRBJ2-1; D remains unclear. Germline loops: CDR1 SGHVS, CDR2 FQNEAQ. The germline V and J ends were trimmed by 6 bases and 0 bases, with 15 bases remaining between them. This CDR3 spans 16 amino acids. Here the CDR3 DNA reads TGTGCCAGCAGGTCAACGTTCCTTAGCTCCTACAATGAGCAGTTCTTC. Translation gives CASRSTFLSSYNEQFF. The entire variable domain, with the rest obtained from reference TRBV7-8 and TRBJ2-1, is as follows: GAGVSQSPRYKVAKRGQDVALRCDPISGHVSLFWYQQALGQGPEFLTYFQNEAQLDKSGLPSDRFFAERPEGSVSTLKIQRTQQEDSAVYLCASRSTFLSSYNEQFFGPGTRLTVL.

This rearrangement joins TRBV10-2 to TRBJ2-7; D not resolved. Germline CDR1 reads WSHSY; CDR2 reads SAAADI. The CDR3 consists of 14 residues. V was cut by 6 bases and J by 0 bases, with 12 bases left in between. The CDR3 spells CASSLDVTSYEQYF. CDR3 sequence (DNA): TGCGCCAGCAGCTTGGACGTTACCTCCTACGAGCAGTACTTC.

This CDR3 reads CATLSDSSYNEQFF. The CDR3, as DNA: TGTGCCACCCTTTCGGACAGCTCCTACAATGAGCAGTTCTTC. J is TRBJ2-1 and V is TRBV15; D possibly corresponds to TRBD1 (6 bases). CDR3 size: 14 residues. Trimming left V 8 bases short and J 0 bases short, with 11 bases between. Germline values: CDR1 LNHNV, CDR2 YYDKDF (reference sequence). Using reference TRBV15 and TRBJ2-1 for the parts outside the CDR3, the full variable domain is DAMVIQNPRYQVTQFGKPVTLSCSQTLNHNVMYWYQQKSSQAPKLLFHYYDKDFNNEADTPDNFQSRRPNTSFCFLDIRSPGLGDTAMYLCATLSDSSYNEQFFGPGTRLTVL.

The V and J genes are TRBV7-6 and TRBJ2-7; possible D gene TRBD2, 6 bases. The ends were cut back, 3 bases at V and 3 bases at J, with 18 bases in the middle. Germline-derived CDR1 and CDR2 are SGHVS and FNYEAQ. The CDR3 length is 16 residues. CDR3 loop: CASSLGHLGGSYEQYF. The CDR3, as DNA: TGTGCCAGCAGCTTGGGTCATTTGGGAGGCAGCTACGAGCAGTACTTC.

The V gene is TRBV27, the J gene TRBJ2-1; TRBD2 matches at 9 bases. Germline CDR1 and CDR2: MNHEY and SMNVEV (reference sequence). V lost 8 bases, J lost 5 bases, and 4 bases stayed unmatched. The CDR3 is 13 amino acids. CDR3 loop: CASGVAGDNEQFF. CDR3 nucleotides: TGTGCCAGCGGGGTAGCGGGAGACAATGAGCAGTTCTTC.